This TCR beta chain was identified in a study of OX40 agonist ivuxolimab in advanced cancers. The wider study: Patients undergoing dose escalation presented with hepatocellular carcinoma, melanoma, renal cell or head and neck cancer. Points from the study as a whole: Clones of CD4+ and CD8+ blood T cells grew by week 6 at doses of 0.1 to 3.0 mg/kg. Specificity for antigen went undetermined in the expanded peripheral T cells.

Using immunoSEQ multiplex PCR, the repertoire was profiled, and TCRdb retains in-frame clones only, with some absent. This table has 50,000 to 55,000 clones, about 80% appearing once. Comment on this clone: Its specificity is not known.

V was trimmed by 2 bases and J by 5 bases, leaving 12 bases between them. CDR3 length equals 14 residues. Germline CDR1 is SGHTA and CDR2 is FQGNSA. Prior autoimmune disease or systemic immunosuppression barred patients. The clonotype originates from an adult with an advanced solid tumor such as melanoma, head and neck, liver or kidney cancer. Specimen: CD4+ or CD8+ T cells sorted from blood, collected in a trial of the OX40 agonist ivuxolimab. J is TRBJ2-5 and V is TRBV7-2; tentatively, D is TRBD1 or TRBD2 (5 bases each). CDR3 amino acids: CASSLYGAGETQYF. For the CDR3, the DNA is TGTGCCAGCAGCTTATACGGGGCAGGGGAGACCCAGTACTTC.